A single sample gave rise to the 20 T cell receptor beta chains below, sequenced in a study of cytomegalovirus exposure and HLA in healthy donors. Repertoires were generated with immunoSEQ multiplex PCR, while TCRdb's copy carries only in-frame clones and drops some. The sample contains under 80,000 clones, approximately 93% of which appear only once. Sequenced: PBMCs. The receptors shown here come from a woman between 18 and 29 years old in good health and CMV-seronegative.

V and J are TRBV6-1 and TRBJ2-2; the match to TRBD2 covers 14 bases. Germline V lookup: CDR1 MNHNS, CDR2 SASEGT. The trim removed 7 bases at V and 8 bases at J, leaving 6 bases unmatched. The CDR3 contains 15 residues. CDR3 sequence: CASIGLAGGSGELFF. CDR3 sequence (DNA): TGTGCCAGCATAGGACTAGCGGGGGGATCAGGGGAGCTGTTTTTT.

This clone was seen a single time. This rearrangement joins TRBV5-8 to TRBJ1-1; D remains ambiguous. V lost 4 bases and J 4 bases, leaving 14 bases between the germline ends. CDR3 length: 14 amino acids. The germline gives CDR1 SGHTS, CDR2 YDEGEE. The CDR3: CASSHGVLGTEAFF. CDR3 nucleotides: TGTGCCAGCAGCCACGGGGTTCTCGGCACTGAAGCTTTCTTT.

This chain joins TRBV2 and TRBJ2-3; maybe TRBD2 (6 bases). V was pared by 7 bases and J by 2 bases, with 10 bases between. Germline CDR1 and CDR2: SNHLY and FYNNEI. The CDR3 spans 13 residues. The CDR3 spells CASTGGTTDTQYF. CDR3 coding DNA: TGTGCCAGCACCGGGGGTACCACAGATACGCAGTATTTT.

The gene calls are TRBV7-2 and TRBJ1-2; no firm D call. The CDR3 spans 15 residues. The ends were cut back, 1 base at V and 8 bases at J, with 17 bases in the middle. Germline CDR1 SGHTA, CDR2 FQGNSA. In nucleotides, the CDR3 is TGTGCCAGCAGCTTAGATCGGTCAAGTCTCGTCGGCTACACCTTC. It is translated as CASSLDRSSLVGYTF.

The chain carries TRBV27 and TRBJ2-7; D uncertain. The CDR3 contains 14 residues. Germline CDR1 and CDR2: MNHEY and SMNVEV (reference sequence). Trimming took off 6 bases at V and 0 bases at J, with 12 bases between the two ends. This CDR3 reads CASSPHLNSYEQYF. CDR3 bases: TGTGCCAGCAGCCCCCACTTGAACTCCTACGAGCAGTACTTC.

The genes are TRBV9 and TRBJ2-5; tentative D call: TRBD2 (5 bases). The V and J ends lost 0 bases and 1 base respectively, with 7 bases between them. Germline loops: CDR1 SGDLS, CDR2 YYNGEE. The CDR3 loop spans 14 amino acids. The CDR3 sequence: CASSVGGFQETQYF. The CDR3 bases are TGTGCCAGCAGCGTAGGAGGGTTCCAAGAGACCCAGTACTTC. The complete variable domain, with remaining parts taken from reference TRBV9 and TRBJ2-5, reads DSGVTQTPKHLITATGQRVTLRCSPRSGDLSVYWYQQSLDQGLQFLIQYYNGEERAKGNILERFSAQQFPDLHSELNLSSLELGDSALYFCASSVGGFQETQYFGPGTRLLVL.

This chain links TRBV2 with TRBJ2-7; 8 bases agree with TRBD1. The CDR3 has 14 residues. Germline-derived CDR1 and CDR2 are SNHLY and FYNNEI. With 2 bases clipped from V and 3 bases from J, the junction kept 3 bases outside the gene matches. CDR3 loop: CASSEWDRLYEQYF. The DNA for the CDR3 is TGTGCCAGCAGTGAATGGGACAGGCTCTACGAGCAGTACTTC. Based on the CDR3 plus reference TRBV2 and TRBJ2-7, the full variable domain is EPEVTQTPSHQVTQMGQEVILRCVPISNHLYFYWYRQILGQKVEFLVSFYNNEISEKSEIFDDQFSVERPDGSNFTLKIRSTKLEDSAMYFCASSEWDRLYEQYFGPGTRLTVT.

This sequence joins TRBV6-1 and TRBJ1-2, with unresolved D. Trimming removed 6 bases from V and 2 bases from J, with 4 bases in between. The germline V gene has CDR1 MNHNS and CDR2 SASEGT. This CDR3 spans 11 amino acids. The CDR3 DNA is TGTGCCAGCAGATCGAACTATGGCTACACCTTC. Protein sequence: CASRSNYGYTF.

The chain has TRBV4-3 and TRBJ2-1, with 7 bases that match TRBD1. V dropped 0 bases and J dropped 6; count of bases not matched to a gene: 17. The CDR3 extends over 19 amino acids. CDR1 is LGHNA and CDR2 is YSLEER in the germline V gene. CDR3: CASSQDWSVRDSSINEQFF. The CDR3 region has the DNA TGCGCCAGCAGCCAAGATTGGTCGGTAAGGGACAGCTCTATCAATGAGCAGTTCTTC.

J is TRBJ1-1 and V is TRBV29-1; 9 nucleotides agree with TRBD1. Germline-derived CDR1 and CDR2 are SQVTM and ANQGSEA. The V and J ends lost 6 bases and 7 bases, in that order; junction bases with no gene match: 9. This CDR3 is built from 13 residues. CDR3 nucleotides: TGCAGCGTCCCCGGACAGGGGAGTCTTGAAGCTTTCTTT. Protein sequence: CSVPGQGSLEAFF.

CDR3 sequence reads: CASSFGQGVRLEQYF. DNA of the CDR3: TGTGCCAGCAGCTTTGGACAGGGGGTAAGATTGGAGCAGTACTTC. The J gene is TRBJ2-7, the V gene TRBV7-9, with 10 bases matching TRBD1. Germline V gene lookup returns CDR1 SEHNR and CDR2 FQNEAQ (reference sequence). CDR3 length: 15 residues. The junction had 9 bases not matched to a gene; V was cut back by 3 bases and J by 7 bases.

The chain carries TRBV5-6 and TRBJ2-4, with 8 bases identical to TRBD2. Unmatched junction bases numbered 9, after V lost 5 bases and J lost 8 bases. This CDR3 contains 14 residues. The germline V gene encodes CDR1 SGHDT and CDR2 YYEEEE. CDR3 loop: CASSNSGTGDIQYF. In nucleotides, the CDR3 is TGTGCCAGCAGTAATAGCGGGACTGGCGACATTCAGTACTTC. The entire variable domain, with the rest obtained from reference TRBV5-6 and TRBJ2-4, is as follows: DAGVTQSPTHLIKTRGQQVTLRCSPKSGHDTVSWYQQALGQGPQFIFQYYEEEERQRGNFPDRFSGHQFPNYSSELNVNALLLGDSALYLCASSNSGTGDIQYFGAGTRLSVL.

V is TRBV6-5 and J is TRBJ2-1; D unclear. This CDR3 comprises 13 residues. Trimming removed 6 bases from V and 5 bases from J, with 11 bases in between. The germline V gene encodes CDR1 MNHEY and CDR2 SVGAGI. The CDR3 is CASSHRENNEQFF. The CDR3 DNA is TGTGCCAGCAGCCACAGAGAAAACAATGAGCAGTTCTTC.

The genes are TRBV4-3 and TRBJ2-7; 10 bases map to TRBD1. CDR1 is LGHNA, CDR2 YSLEER, per germline. V shed 5 bases and J 3 bases; nucleotides not matched to a gene: 10. This CDR3 region has 16 residues. For the CDR3, the DNA is TGCGCCAGCAGCTACTCCGGGACAGGGGAAGGCTACGAGCAGTACTTC. Amino acids: CASSYSGTGEGYEQYF.

The rearrangement joins TRBV7-9 to TRBJ2-7, with a possible D match to TRBD1 (5 bases). V lost 0 bases and J lost 2, with 8 bases in between. The germline gives CDR1 SEHNR, CDR2 FQNEAQ (reference sequence). CDR3 length: 14 residues. For the CDR3, the DNA is TGTGCCAGCAGCTTAGCGCTAGGGGCCTACGAGCAGTACTTC. The encoded protein is CASSLALGAYEQYF.

The gene calls are TRBV29-1 and TRBJ1-1; 7 nucleotides align to TRBD1. The V segment lost 7 bases and the J segment 4 bases; nucleotides outside the gene matches: 9. This CDR3 has 13 residues. Germline V gene lookup returns CDR1 SQVTM and CDR2 ANQGSEA. CDR3 coding DNA: TGCAGCGCTGTAGGGGGCTCAACCACTGAAGCTTTCTTT. Translation: CSAVGGSTTEAFF.

This chain connects TRBV4-3 to TRBJ2-7; possibly TRBD2 for D (7 bases). V lost 1 base to trimming and J lost 3 bases, with 13 bases between them. Per the germline V gene, CDR1 is LGHNA and CDR2 is YSLEER. CDR3 length: 15 residues. This chain's CDR3 is CASSQGAGAGYEQYF. Written as DNA, the CDR3 is TGCGCCAGCAGCCAAGGTGCGGGGGCTGGCTACGAGCAGTACTTC.

The gene calls are TRBV6-5 and TRBJ2-4, with unresolved D. Germline-derived CDR1 and CDR2 are MNHEY and SVGAGI. The V end lost 6 bases, the J end lost 5 bases, and 8 bases lay between the germline ends. This CDR3 is built from 12 residues. The CDR3 region has the DNA TGTGCCAGCAGAAGTTCAGAAAACATTCAGTACTTC. Translation gives CASRSSENIQYF.

This clone came up once. This sequence joins TRBV9 and TRBJ2-5; 11 nucleotides agree with TRBD2. This CDR3 has 18 residues. CDR1 SGDLS and CDR2 YYNGEE come from the germline V gene. V lost 5 bases and J lost 6; bases outside the gene matches: 18. DNA of the CDR3: TGTGCCAGCAGTCCTACTAGCGGGAGCTCCCCTTCGGGGCAGACCCAGTACTTC. This translates into CASSPTSGSSPSGQTQYF.

The gene calls are TRBV11-2 and TRBJ1-2; D is unclear. CDR1 and CDR2 from the germline V gene are SGHAT and FQNNGV. The CDR3 runs 12 residues. Deletions cut 5 bases from V and 8 bases from J, with 12 bases between. The CDR3 DNA reads as TGTGCCAGCAGCAGGATGGACTGGGGCTACACCTTC. This gives the protein CASSRMDWGYTF.